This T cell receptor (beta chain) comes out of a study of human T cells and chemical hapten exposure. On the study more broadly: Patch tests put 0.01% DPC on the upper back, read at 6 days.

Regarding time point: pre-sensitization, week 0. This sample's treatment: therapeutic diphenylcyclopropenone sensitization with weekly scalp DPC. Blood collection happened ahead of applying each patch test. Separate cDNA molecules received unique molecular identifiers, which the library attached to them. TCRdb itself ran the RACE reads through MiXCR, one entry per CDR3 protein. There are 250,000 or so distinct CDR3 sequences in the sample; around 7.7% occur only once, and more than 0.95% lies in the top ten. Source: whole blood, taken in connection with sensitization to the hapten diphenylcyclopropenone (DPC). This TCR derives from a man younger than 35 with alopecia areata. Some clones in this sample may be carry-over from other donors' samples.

In DNA form, the CDR3 reads TGTGCCAGCAGCGTAGCTTCACAGGGCACTGAAGCTTTCTTT. Translation gives CASSVASQGTEAFF. V is TRBV9 and J is TRBJ1-1, with D possibly matching TRBD1 (6 bases). The CDR3 extends over 14 amino acids. V shed 0 bases and J shed 4 bases, with 10 bases lying between them. Germline assignment: CDR1 SGDLS and CDR2 YYNGEE.